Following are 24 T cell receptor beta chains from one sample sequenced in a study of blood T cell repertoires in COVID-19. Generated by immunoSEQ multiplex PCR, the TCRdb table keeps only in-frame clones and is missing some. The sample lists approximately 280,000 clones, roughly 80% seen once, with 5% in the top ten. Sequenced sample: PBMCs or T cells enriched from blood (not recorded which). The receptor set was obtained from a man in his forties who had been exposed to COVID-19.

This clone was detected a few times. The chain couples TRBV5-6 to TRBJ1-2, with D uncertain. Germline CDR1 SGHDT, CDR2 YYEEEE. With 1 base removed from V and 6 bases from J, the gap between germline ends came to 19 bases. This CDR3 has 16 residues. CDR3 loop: CASSLLRTYAQDGYTF. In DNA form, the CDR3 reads TGTGCCAGCAGCTTGCTTCGGACTTACGCCCAGGATGGCTACACCTTC.

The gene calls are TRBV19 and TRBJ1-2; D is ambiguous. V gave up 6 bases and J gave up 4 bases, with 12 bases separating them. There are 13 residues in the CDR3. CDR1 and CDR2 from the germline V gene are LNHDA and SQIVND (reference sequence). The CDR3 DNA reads TGTGCCAGTAGGGCCCCCCGGGGCTATGGCTACACCTTC. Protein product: CASRAPRGYGYTF.

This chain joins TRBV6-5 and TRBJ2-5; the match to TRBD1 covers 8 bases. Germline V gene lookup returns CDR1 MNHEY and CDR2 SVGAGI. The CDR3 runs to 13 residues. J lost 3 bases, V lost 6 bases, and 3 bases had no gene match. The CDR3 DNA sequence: TGTGCCAGCAGGGGACAGGCGAAAGAGACCCAGTACTTC. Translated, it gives CASRGQAKETQYF.

CDR3 residues: CASSLGPYNEQFF. The DNA of the CDR3 is TGTGCCAGCAGTTTAGGGCCGTACAATGAGCAGTTCTTC. This sequence joins TRBV12-3 or TRBV12-4 and TRBJ2-1, with D hard to call. The V and J ends lost 1 base and 4 bases respectively, with 5 bases between them. The CDR3 sequence is 13 residues long.

Written as DNA, the CDR3 is TGTGCCAGCAGTTTTGGGACAACTAAAACTTTCTTT. Amino acid sequence: CASSFGTTKTFF. This chain connects TRBV12-3 or TRBV12-4 to TRBJ1-1, with D perhaps TRBD1 (6 bases). V gave up 3 bases and J gave up 12 bases, with 14 bases separating them. The CDR3 runs 12 residues.

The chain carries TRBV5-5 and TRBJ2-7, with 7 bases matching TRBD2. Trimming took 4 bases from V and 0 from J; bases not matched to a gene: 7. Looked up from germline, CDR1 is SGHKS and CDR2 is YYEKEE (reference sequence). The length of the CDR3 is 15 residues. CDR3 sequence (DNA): TGTGCCAGCAGCCTATACGGCGGGGGCTCCTACGAGCAGTACTTC. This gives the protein CASSLYGGGSYEQYF. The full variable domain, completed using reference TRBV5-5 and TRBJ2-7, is DAGVTQSPTHLIKTRGQQVTLRCSPISGHKSVSWYQQVLGQGPQFIFQYYEKEERGRGNFPDRFSARQFPNYSSELNVNALLLGDSALYLCASSLYGGGSYEQYFGPGTRLTVT.

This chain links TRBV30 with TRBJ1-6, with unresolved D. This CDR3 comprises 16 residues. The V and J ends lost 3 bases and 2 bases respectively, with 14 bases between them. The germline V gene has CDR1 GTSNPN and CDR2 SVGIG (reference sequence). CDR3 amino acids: CAWRATAVTYNSPLHF. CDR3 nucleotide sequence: TGTGCCTGGAGGGCCACAGCGGTTACCTATAATTCACCCCTCCACTTT.

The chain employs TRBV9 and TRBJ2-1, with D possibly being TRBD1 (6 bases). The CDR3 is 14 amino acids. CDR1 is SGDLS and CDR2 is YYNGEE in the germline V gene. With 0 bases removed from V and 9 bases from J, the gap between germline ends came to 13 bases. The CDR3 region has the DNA TGTGCCAGCAGCGTAGGGACAGCCGGTGTTGAGCAGTTCTTC. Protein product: CASSVGTAGVEQFF.

The CDR3 DNA is TGTGCCAGCAGTCCTGTTTCGAGCGGTGGCCGAGAGACCCAGTACTTC. This gives the protein CASSPVSSGGRETQYF. This chain joins TRBV9 and TRBJ2-5, with D possibly matching TRBD2 (5 bases). Between the trimmed V and J ends, which lost 5 bases and 4 bases, there was a span of 21 bases. The CDR3 has 16 residues. Germline loops: CDR1 SGDLS, CDR2 YYNGEE.

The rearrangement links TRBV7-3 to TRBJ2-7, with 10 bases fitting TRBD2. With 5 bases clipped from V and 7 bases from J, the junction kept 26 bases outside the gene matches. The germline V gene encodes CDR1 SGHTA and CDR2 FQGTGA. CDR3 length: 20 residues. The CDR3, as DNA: TGTGCCAGCAGCCGGCAGCGGGAGGGTCGCTTTTGGTCATTTCCGGGTGAGCAGTACTTC. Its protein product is CASSRQREGRFWSFPGEQYF.

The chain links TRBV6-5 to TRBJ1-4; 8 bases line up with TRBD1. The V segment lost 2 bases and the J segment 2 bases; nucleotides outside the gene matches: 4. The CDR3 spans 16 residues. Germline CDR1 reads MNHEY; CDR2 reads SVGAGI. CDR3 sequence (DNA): TGTGCCAGCAGTTACACGTACAGGGGGACTAATGAAAAACTGTTTTTT. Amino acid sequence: CASSYTYRGTNEKLFF.

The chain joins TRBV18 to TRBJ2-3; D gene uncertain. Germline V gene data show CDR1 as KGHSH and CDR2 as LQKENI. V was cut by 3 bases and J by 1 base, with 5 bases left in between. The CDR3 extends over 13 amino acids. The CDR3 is CASSPVRTDTQYF. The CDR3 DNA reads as TGTGCCAGCTCACCCGTCCGCACAGATACGCAGTATTTT.

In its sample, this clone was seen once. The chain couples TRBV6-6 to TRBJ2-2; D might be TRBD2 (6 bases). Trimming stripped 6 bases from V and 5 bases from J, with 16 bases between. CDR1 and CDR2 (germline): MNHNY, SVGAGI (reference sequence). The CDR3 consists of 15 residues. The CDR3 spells CASSKGLEGTGELFF. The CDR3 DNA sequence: TGTGCCAGCAGCAAGGGACTTGAGGGGACCGGGGAGCTGTTTTTT.

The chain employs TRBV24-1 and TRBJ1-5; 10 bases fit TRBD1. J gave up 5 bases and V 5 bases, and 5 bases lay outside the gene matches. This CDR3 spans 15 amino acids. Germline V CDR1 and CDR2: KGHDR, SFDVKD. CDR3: CATSGRGTGDQPQHF. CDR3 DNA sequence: TGTGCCACCAGTGGTAGAGGGACAGGGGATCAGCCCCAGCATTTT.

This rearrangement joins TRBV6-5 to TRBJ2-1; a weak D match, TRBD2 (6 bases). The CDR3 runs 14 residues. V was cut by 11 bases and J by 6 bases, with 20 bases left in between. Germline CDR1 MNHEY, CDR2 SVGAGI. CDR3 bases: TGTGCCGGCGGGGACCGGGACGGGACCAATGAGCAGTTCTTC. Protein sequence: CAGGDRDGTNEQFF.

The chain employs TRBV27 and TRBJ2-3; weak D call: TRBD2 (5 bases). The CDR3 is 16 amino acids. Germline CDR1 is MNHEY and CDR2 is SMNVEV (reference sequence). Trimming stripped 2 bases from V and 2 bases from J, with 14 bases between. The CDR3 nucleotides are TGTGCCAGCAGTTTACAAACTAGAGGCATCACAGATACGCAGTATTTT. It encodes CASSLQTRGITDTQYF.

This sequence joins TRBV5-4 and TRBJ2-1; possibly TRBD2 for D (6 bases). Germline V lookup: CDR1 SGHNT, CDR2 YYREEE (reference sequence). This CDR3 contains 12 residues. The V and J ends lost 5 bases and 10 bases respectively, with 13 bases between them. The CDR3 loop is CASSSRRGEQFF. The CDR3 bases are TGTGCCAGCAGTTCCCGTCGGGGGGAGCAGTTCTTC. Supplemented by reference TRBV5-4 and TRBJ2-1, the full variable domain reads ETGVTQSPTHLIKTRGQQVTLRCSSQSGHNTVSWYQQALGQGPQFIFQYYREEENGRGNFPPRFSGLQFPNYSSELNVNALELDDSALYLCASSSRRGEQFFGPGTRLTVL.

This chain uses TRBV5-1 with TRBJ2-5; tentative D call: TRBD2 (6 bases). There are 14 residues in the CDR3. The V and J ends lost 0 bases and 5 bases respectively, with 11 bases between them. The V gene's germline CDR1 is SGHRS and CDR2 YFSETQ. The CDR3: CASSLGRESETQYF. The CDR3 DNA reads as TGCGCCAGCAGCTTGGGGAGGGAATCGGAGACCCAGTACTTC.

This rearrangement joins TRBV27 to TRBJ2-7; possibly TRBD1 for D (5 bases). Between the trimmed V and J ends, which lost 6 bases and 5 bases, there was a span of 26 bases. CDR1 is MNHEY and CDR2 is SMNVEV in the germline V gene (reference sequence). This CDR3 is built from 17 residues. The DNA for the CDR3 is TGTGCCAGCAGCTACTACCCCCCTGGGGCGGCCCCCCACGAGCAGTACTTC. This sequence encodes CASSYYPPGAAPHEQYF.

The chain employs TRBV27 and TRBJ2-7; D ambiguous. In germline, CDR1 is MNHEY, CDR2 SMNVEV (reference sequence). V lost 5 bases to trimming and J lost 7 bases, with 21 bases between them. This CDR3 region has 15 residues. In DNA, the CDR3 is TGTGCCAGCAGTAATATAGCTTTTGGTCCTAAAGAGCAGTACTTC. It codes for CASSNIAFGPKEQYF.

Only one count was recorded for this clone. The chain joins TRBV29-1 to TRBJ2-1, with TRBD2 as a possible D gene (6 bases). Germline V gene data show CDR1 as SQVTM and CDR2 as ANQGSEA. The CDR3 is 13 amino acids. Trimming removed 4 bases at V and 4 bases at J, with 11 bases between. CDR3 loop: CSVGVSGYNEQFF. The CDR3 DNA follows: TGCAGCGTTGGGGTTAGCGGATACAATGAGCAGTTCTTC.

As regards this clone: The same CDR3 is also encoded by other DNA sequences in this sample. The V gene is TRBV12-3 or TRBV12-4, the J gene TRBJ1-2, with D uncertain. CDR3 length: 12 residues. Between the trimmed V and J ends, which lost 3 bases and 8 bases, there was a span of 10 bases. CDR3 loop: CASSFGRGGYTF. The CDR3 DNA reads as TGTGCCAGCAGTTTCGGTAGAGGGGGCTACACCTTC.

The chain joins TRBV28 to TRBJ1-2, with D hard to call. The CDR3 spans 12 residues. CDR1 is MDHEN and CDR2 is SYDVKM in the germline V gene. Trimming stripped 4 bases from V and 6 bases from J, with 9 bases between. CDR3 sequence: CASSSPRDGYTF. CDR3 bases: TGTGCCAGCAGTTCGCCGAGGGATGGCTACACCTTC.

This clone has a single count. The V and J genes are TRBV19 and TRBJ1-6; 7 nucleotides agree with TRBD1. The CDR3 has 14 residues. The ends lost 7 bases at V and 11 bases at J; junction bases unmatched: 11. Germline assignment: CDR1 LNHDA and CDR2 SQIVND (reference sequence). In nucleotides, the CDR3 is TGTGCCAGTACCGAGGACAGGCCGTACGCACCCCTCCACTTT. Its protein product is CASTEDRPYAPLHF.